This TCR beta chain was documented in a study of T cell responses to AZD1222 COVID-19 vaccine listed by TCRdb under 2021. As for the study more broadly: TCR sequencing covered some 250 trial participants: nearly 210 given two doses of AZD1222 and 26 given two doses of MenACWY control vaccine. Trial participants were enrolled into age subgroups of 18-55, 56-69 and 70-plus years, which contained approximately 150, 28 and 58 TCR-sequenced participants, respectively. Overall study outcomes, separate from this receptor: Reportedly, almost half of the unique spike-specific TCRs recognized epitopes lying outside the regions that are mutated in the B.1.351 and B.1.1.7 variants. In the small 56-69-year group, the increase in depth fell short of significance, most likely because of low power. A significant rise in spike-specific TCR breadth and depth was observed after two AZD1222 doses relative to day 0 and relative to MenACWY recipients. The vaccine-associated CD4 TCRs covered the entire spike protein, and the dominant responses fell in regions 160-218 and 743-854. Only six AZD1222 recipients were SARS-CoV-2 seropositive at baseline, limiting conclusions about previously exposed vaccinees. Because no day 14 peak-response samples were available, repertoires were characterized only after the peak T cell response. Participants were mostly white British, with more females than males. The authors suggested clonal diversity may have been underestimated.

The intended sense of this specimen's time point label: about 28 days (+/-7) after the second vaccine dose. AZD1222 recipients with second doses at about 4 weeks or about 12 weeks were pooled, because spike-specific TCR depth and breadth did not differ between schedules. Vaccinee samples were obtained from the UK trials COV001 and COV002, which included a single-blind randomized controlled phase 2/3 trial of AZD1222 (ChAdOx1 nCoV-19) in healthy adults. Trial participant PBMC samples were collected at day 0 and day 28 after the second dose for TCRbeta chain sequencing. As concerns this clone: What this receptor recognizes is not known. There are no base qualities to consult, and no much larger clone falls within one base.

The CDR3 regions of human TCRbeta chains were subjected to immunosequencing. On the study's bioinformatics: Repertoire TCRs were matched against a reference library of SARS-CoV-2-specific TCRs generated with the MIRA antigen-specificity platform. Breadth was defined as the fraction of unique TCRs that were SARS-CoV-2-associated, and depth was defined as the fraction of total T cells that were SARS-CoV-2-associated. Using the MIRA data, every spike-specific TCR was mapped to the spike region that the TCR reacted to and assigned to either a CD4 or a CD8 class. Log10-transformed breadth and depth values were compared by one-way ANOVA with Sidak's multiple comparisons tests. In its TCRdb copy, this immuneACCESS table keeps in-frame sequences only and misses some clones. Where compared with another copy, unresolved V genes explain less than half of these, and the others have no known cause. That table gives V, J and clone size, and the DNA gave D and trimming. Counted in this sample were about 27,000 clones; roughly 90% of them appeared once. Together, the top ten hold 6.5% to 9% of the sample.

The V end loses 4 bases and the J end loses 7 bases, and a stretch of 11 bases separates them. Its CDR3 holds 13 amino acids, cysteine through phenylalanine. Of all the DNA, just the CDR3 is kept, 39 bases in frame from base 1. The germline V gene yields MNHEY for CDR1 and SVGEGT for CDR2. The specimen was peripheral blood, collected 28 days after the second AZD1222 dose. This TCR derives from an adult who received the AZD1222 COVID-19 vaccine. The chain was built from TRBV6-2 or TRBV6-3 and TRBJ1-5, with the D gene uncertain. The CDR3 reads CASSWEGGQPQHF. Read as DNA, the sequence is TGTGCCAGCAGTTGGGAGGGTGGGCAGCCCCAGCATTTT.